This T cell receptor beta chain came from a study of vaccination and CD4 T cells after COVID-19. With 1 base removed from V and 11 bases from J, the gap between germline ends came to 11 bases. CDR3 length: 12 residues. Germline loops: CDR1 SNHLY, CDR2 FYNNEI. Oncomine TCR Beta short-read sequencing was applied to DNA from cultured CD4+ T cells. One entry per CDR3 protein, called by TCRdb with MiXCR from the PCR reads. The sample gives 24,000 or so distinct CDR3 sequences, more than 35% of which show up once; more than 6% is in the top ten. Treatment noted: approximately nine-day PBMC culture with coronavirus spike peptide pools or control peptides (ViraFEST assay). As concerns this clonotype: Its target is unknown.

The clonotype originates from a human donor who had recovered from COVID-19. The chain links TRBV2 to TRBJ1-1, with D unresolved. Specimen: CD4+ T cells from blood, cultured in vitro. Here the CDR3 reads CASSEEIWRAFF. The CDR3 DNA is TGTGCCAGCAGTGAAGAGATATGGAGGGCTTTCTTT.